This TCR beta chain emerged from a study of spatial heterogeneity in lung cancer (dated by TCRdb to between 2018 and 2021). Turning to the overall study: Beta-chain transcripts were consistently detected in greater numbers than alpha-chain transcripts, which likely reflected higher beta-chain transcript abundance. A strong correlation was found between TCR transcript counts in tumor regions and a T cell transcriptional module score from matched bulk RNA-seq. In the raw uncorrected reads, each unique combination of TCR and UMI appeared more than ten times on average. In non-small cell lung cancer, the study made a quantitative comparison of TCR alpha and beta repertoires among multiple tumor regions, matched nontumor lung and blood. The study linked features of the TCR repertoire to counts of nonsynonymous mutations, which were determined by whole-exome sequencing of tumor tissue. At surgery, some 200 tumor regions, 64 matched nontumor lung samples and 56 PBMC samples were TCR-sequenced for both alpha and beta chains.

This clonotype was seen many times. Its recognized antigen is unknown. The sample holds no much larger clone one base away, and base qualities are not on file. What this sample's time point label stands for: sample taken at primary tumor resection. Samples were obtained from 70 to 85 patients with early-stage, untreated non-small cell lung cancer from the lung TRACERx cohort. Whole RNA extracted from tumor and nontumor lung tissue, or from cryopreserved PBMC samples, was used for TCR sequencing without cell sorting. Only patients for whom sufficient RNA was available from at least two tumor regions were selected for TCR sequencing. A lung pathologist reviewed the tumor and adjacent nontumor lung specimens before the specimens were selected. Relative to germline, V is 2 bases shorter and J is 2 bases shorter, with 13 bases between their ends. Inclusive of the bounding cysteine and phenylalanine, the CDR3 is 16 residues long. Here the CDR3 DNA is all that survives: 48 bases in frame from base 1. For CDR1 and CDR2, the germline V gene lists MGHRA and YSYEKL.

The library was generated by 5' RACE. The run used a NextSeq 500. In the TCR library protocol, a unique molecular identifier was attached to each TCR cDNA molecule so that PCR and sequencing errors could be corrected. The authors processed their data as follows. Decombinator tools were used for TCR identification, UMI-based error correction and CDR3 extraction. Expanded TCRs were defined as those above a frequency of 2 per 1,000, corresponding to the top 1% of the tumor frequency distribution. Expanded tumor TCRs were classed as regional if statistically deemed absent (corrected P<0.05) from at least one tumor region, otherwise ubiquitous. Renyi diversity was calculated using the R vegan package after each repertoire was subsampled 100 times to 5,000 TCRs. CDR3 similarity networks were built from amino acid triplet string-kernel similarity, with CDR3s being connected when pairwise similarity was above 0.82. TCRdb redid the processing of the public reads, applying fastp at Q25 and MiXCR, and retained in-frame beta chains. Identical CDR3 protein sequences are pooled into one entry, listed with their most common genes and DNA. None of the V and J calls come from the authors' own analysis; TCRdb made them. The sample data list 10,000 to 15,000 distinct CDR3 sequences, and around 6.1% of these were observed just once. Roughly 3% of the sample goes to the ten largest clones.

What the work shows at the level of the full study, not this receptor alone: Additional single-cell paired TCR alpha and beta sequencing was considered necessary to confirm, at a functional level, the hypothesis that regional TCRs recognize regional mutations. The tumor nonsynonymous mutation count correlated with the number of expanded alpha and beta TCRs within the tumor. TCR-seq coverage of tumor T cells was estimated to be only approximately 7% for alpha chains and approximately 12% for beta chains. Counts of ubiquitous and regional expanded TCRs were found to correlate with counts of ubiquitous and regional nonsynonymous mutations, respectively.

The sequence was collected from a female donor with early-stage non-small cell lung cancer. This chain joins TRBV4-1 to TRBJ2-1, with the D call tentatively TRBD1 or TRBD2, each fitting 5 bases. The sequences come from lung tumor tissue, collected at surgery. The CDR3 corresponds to CASSQPGRQTYNEQFF. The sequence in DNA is TGCGCCAGCAGCCAACCGGGACGCCAGACCTACAATGAGCAGTTCTTC.